A single sample is the source of the 23 T cell receptor beta chains below, sequenced in a study of PD-1 blockade in mismatch repair-deficient tumors. Sequencing was performed with immunoSEQ multiplex PCR; in TCRdb, only in-frame clones are kept and a portion is missing. The sample lists 70,000 to 95,000 clones; more than 80% were seen once. Specimen: peripheral blood, collected 44 weeks after starting pembrolizumab. These receptor sequences come from an adult with mismatch repair-deficient cancer.

This clone was observed once. The V gene is TRBV19, the J gene TRBJ1-1, with D unclear. Germline V lookup: CDR1 LNHDA, CDR2 SQIVND (reference sequence). The V end lost 2 bases, the J end lost 1 base, and 11 bases lay between the germline ends. This CDR3 is built from 15 residues. CDR3 residues: CASSISGSANTEAFF. As DNA, the CDR3 is TGTGCCAGTAGTATAAGCGGGTCGGCGAACACTGAAGCTTTCTTT. Full variable domain (missing parts from reference TRBV19 and TRBJ1-1): DGGITQSPKYLFRKEGQNVTLSCEQNLNHDAMYWYRQDPGQGLRLIYYSQIVNDFQKGDIAEGYSVSREKKESFPLTVTSAQKNPTAFYLCASSISGSANTEAFFGQGTRLTVV.

This chain uses TRBV14 with TRBJ2-1; tentative D call: TRBD2 (6 bases). There are 18 residues in the CDR3. The V gene lost 1 base and the J gene lost 7 bases, with 23 bases spanning the gap. Germline CDR1 and CDR2: SGHDN and FVKESK. Written as DNA, the CDR3 is TGTGCCAGCAGCCAAGGAGGTGGGGCGGGACTGTTCCTTAATGAGCAGTTCTTC. It specifies CASSQGGGAGLFLNEQFF.

This clone was counted a single time. The chain carries TRBV5-1 and TRBJ1-5; no firm D call. This CDR3 is built from 13 residues. V shed 1 base and J shed 5 bases, with 7 bases lying between them. In germline, CDR1 is SGHRS, CDR2 YFSETQ. The CDR3 nucleotides are TGCGCCAGCAGCTTGTCTGAGGATCAGCCCCAGCATTTT. Translated: CASSLSEDQPQHF.

The gene calls are TRBV19 and TRBJ2-5; D uncertain. Germline CDR1 is LNHDA and CDR2 is SQIVND (reference sequence). V gave up 4 bases and J gave up 0 bases, with 6 bases separating them. CDR3 size: 13 residues. CDR3 amino acids: CASSRQYQETQYF. CDR3 nucleotide sequence: TGTGCCAGTAGTAGGCAGTACCAAGAGACCCAGTACTTC.

The CDR3 spells CASMASGRTDTQYF. DNA of the CDR3: TGTGCCAGCATGGCTAGCGGGAGGACAGATACGCAGTATTTT. The chain has TRBV6-5 and TRBJ2-3, with 11 positions matching TRBD2. Unmatched junction bases numbered 3, after V lost 7 bases and J lost 3 bases. Per germline, CDR1 MNHEY and CDR2 SVGAGI. The CDR3 is 14 residues long.

The V gene is TRBV10-3, the J gene TRBJ2-5; 10 nucleotides match TRBD2. The DNA end lines up better with TRBJ2-7; the J call may be wrong. Germline assignment: CDR1 ENHRY and CDR2 SYGVKD. The CDR3 runs to 14 residues. CDR3: CAITPSGSTYEQYF. The DNA of the CDR3 is TGTGCCATCACACCTAGCGGGAGCACCTACGAGCAGTACTTC.

The rearrangement joins TRBV6-1 to TRBJ1-5; TRBD1 agrees at 11 bases. The V segment lost 10 bases and the J segment 9 bases; nucleotides outside the gene matches: 5. The CDR3 has 12 amino acids. Germline CDR1 reads MNHNS; CDR2 reads SASEGT. Here the CDR3 reads CAIGQGAGPQHF. CDR3 coding DNA: TGTGCCATCGGACAGGGGGCTGGGCCCCAGCATTTT.

The count of this clone is one. The chain is built from TRBV6-1 and TRBJ1-2, with TRBD1 as a possible D gene (6 bases). This CDR3 contains 17 residues. Trimming stripped 0 bases from V and 4 bases from J, with 18 bases between. From germline, CDR1 is MNHNS and CDR2 SASEGT. Here the CDR3 reads CASSEAEVGGFSYGYTF. CDR3 in DNA: TGTGCCAGCAGTGAAGCCGAGGTGGGGGGCTTCAGCTATGGCTACACCTTC.

This chain joins TRBV7-9 and TRBJ2-5, with TRBD2 identical over 11 bases. Germline V gene lookup returns CDR1 SEHNR and CDR2 FQNEAQ (reference sequence). This CDR3 is built from 16 residues. V shed 4 bases and J 1 base; nucleotides not matched to a gene: 5. CDR3 sequence: CASSSLAGGSQETQYF. CDR3 bases: TGTGCCAGCAGCTCCTTAGCGGGAGGGTCCCAAGAGACCCAGTACTTC.

The V gene is TRBV7-2, the J gene TRBJ2-7; 10 bases map to TRBD2. V shed 4 bases, J shed 2 bases, and the junction held 5 bases outside the gene matches. The CDR3 loop spans 15 amino acids. CDR1 is SGHTA, CDR2 FQGNSA, per germline. CDR3 nucleotide sequence: TGTGCCAGCAGCTCCCGAGCGGGGGGGACCTACGAGCAGTACTTC. This codes for CASSSRAGGTYEQYF.

In its sample, this clone was seen a few times. The J gene is TRBJ1-2, the V gene TRBV29-1; TRBD1 might be the D (6 bases). The CDR3 loop spans 16 amino acids. CDR1 and CDR2 from the germline V gene are SQVTM and ANQGSEA. V lost 1 base to trimming and J lost 0 bases, with 15 bases between them. The CDR3 sequence: CSVEAATGGANYGYTF. For the CDR3, the DNA is TGCAGCGTTGAAGCAGCGACAGGAGGAGCTAACTATGGCTACACCTTC. Full variable domain (remainder filled in from reference TRBV29-1 and TRBJ1-2): SAVISQKPSRDICQRGTSLTIQCQVDSQVTMMFWYRQQPGQSLTLIATANQGSEATYESGFVIDKFPISRPNLTFSTLTVSNMSPEDSSIYLCSVEAATGGANYGYTFGSGTRLTVV.

The gene calls are TRBV7-2 and TRBJ2-1; the D gene could be TRBD1 or TRBD2 (5 bases each). V dropped 1 base and J dropped 2 bases, with 12 bases sitting between them. There are 16 residues in the CDR3. The germline CDR1 and CDR2 sequences are SGHTA and FQGNSA. The CDR3 bases are TGTGCCAGCAGCTTAGGTGGGGGTTGGACCTACAATGAGCAGTTCTTC. Translated: CASSLGGGWTYNEQFF. The variable domain in full, with the rest retrieved from reference TRBV7-2 and TRBJ2-1, is GAGVSQSPSNKVTEKGKDVELRCDPISGHTALYWYRQSLGQGLEFLIYFQGNSAPDKSGLPSDRFSAERTGGSVSTLTIQRTQQEDSAVYLCASSLGGGWTYNEQFFGPGTRLTVL.

The V call is TRBV9, the J call TRBJ2-2, with TRBD2 as a possible D gene (5 bases). Germline V gene sequence: CDR1 SGDLS, CDR2 YYNGEE. This CDR3 spans 17 amino acids. The V end was cut by 3 bases, the J end by 4 bases, with 19 bases between. The CDR3 loop reads CASSAGREKPGTGELFF. DNA for the CDR3: TGTGCCAGCAGCGCGGGCCGGGAAAAACCGGGCACCGGGGAGCTGTTTTTT. Together with reference TRBV9 and TRBJ2-2, the CDR3 gives the full variable domain: DSGVTQTPKHLITATGQRVTLRCSPRSGDLSVYWYQQSLDQGLQFLIQYYNGEERAKGNILERFSAQQFPDLHSELNLSSLELGDSALYFCASSAGREKPGTGELFFGEGSRLTVL.

The rearrangement uses TRBV10-3 and TRBJ2-7; 9 positions match TRBD2. Germline V gives CDR1 ENHRY, CDR2 SYGVKD. The CDR3 consists of 19 residues. Losses at the gene ends were 2 bases for V and 1 base for J; bases not matched to a gene: 15. The chain's CDR3 is CAISEGTSGHSPLSYEQYF. DNA of the CDR3: TGTGCCATCAGTGAGGGAACTAGCGGGCATTCTCCCCTTTCCTACGAGCAGTACTTC.

The CDR3 nucleotides are TGTGCCAGCAGTCCGGAGGCCTCGAACACTGAAGCTTTCTTT. This codes for CASSPEASNTEAFF. The chain uses TRBV7-6 and TRBJ1-1; D gene unclear. The CDR3 has 14 amino acids. Germline values: CDR1 SGHVS, CDR2 FNYEAQ. Trimming removed 6 bases at V and 1 base at J, with 12 bases between.

CDR3 DNA sequence: TGTGCCAGCAGCCCTACCCCCCCGGGAGGGTTCTACAATGAGCAGTTCTTC. This codes for CASSPTPPGGFYNEQFF. The chain uses TRBV7-9 and TRBJ2-1, with TRBD2 identical over 8 bases. The germline gives CDR1 SEHNR, CDR2 FQNEAQ (reference sequence). This CDR3 has 17 amino acids. V trimming: 5 bases; J trimming: 3 bases; junction bases outside the gene matches: 12.

This clone was detected only once. V usage is TRBV6-5 and J usage is TRBJ1-4; D is unclear. The CDR3 runs 15 residues. Germline-derived CDR1 and CDR2 are MNHEY and SVGAGI. V was clipped by 2 bases and J by 0 bases, with 7 bases between them. The CDR3 DNA reads TGTGCCAGCAGTTACCTAGGTACAACTAATGAAAAACTGTTTTTT. Translation gives CASSYLGTTNEKLFF.

The sample holds a few counts of this clone. This chain joins TRBV19 and TRBJ2-7; 9 bases are shared with TRBD2. This CDR3 spans 15 amino acids. The V gene's germline CDR1 is LNHDA and CDR2 SQIVND (reference sequence). V lost 4 bases to trimming and J lost 6 bases; unmatched junction nucleotides: 10. CDR3 in DNA: TGTGCCAGTAGTAGGTCTAGCGGGAAGTTGGTCGAGCAGTACTTC. Amino acid sequence: CASSRSSGKLVEQYF.

The chain joins TRBV6-5 to TRBJ2-7, with 14 bases identical to TRBD2. V shed 5 bases, J shed 7 bases, and the junction held 7 bases outside the gene matches. Germline assignment: CDR1 MNHEY and CDR2 SVGAGI. This CDR3 region has 15 residues. CDR3 region: CASSGEGLAGAEQYF. DNA of the CDR3: TGTGCCAGCAGTGGGGAGGGACTAGCGGGGGCGGAGCAGTACTTC.

This rearrangement joins TRBV4-1 to TRBJ1-5; no clear D gene. The V end was cut by 3 bases, the J end by 9 bases, with 18 bases between. The germline V gene encodes CDR1 MGHRA and CDR2 YSYEKL. The CDR3 spans 15 residues. CDR3 region: CASSHLDAEIWPQHF. In DNA form, the CDR3 reads TGCGCCAGCAGCCACCTTGACGCGGAGATTTGGCCCCAGCATTTT.

This clone was observed once. This chain connects TRBV18 to TRBJ2-5; 8 bases are shared with TRBD2. J gave up 5 bases and V 5 bases, and 10 bases lay outside the gene matches. Per the germline V gene, CDR1 is KGHSH and CDR2 is LQKENI. The length of the CDR3 is 15 residues. CDR3 residues: CASSASGRAVETQYF. The CDR3 bases are TGTGCCAGCTCAGCCAGCGGGAGAGCCGTTGAGACCCAGTACTTC.

In the case of this clone: Compared with germline, one end of the junction differs, possibly owing to a read error. The V call is TRBV7-9, the J call TRBJ1-1; D might be TRBD1 (5 bases). The CDR3 consists of 12 residues. From germline, CDR1 is SEHNR and CDR2 FQNEAQ (reference sequence). The chain's CDR3 is CASSLGGTPSSF. CDR3 nucleotide sequence: TGTGCCAGCAGCTTAGGGGGGACCCCGTCGAGCTTT.

The CDR3 bases are TGTGCCAGCAGCTTGGGGGATTACAATGAGCAGTTCTTC. Translated: CASSLGDYNEQFF. The chain employs TRBV7-3 and TRBJ2-1, with D perhaps assigned TRBD1 or TRBD2 (5 bases each). CDR3 size: 13 residues. From germline, CDR1 is SGHTA and CDR2 FQGTGA. V lost 3 bases to trimming and J lost 4 bases, with 7 bases between them. Drawing the rest from reference TRBV7-3 and TRBJ2-1, the complete variable domain is GAGVSQTPSNKVTEKGKYVELRCDPISGHTALYWYRQSLGQGPEFLIYFQGTGAADDSGLPNDRFFAVRPEGSVSTLKIQRTERGDSAVYLCASSLGDYNEQFFGPGTRLTVL.